Listed below are T cell receptor beta chains from one sample, sequenced in a study of tumor and adjacent non-tumor tissue in lung cancer. TCRdb independently ran MiXCR on the multiplex PCR reads; one entry per CDR3 protein. Of under 95,000 distinct CDR3 sequences listed, approximately 80% are singletons. Sequences were obtained from distant non-tumor lung tissue. These receptors came from a man aged 55 to 69 with non-small cell lung cancer. Both conserved end residues are part of each CDR3. A D gene is named only where the DNA matches it firmly. Clone size is not always given. Where it is, it says once, few, many or a class for expanded clones.

j_call: TRBJ2-7
d_call: -
v_call: TRBV20-1
clone_size: few
cdr3_aa: CSANAVTYEHYF
cdr3_nt: TGCAGTGCTAATGCGGTCACGTACGAGCATTACTTC

j_call: TRBJ2-5
d_call: -
v_call: TRBV19
clone_size: few
cdr3_aa: CASSQGGYQETQYF
cdr3_nt: TGTGCCAGTAGTCAGGGCGGATACCAAGAGACCCAGTACTTC

j_call: TRBJ2-4
d_call: -
v_call: TRBV29-1
clone_size: -
cdr3_aa: CSVEDRGGLAKNIQYF
cdr3_nt: TGCAGCGTTGAAGATCGGGGTGGGCTAGCCAAAAACATTCAGTACTTC

j_call: TRBJ2-3
d_call: -
v_call: TRBV6-6
clone_size: many
cdr3_aa: CASSRDSPSTDTQYF
cdr3_nt: TGTGCCAGCAGCCGTGACTCACCTAGCACAGATACGCAGTATTTT

j_call: TRBJ1-5
d_call: -
v_call: TRBV20-1
clone_size: -
cdr3_aa: CSASPGEDQPQHF
cdr3_nt: TGCAGTGCCAGTCCGGGGGAAGATCAGCCACAGCATTTT

j_call: TRBJ2-3
d_call: -
v_call: TRBV11-3
clone_size: -
cdr3_aa: CASSPCTSRLTDTQYF
cdr3_nt: TGTGCCAGCAGCCCATGCACGTCGAGGCTCACAGATACGCAGTATTTT

j_call: TRBJ1-1
d_call: -
v_call: TRBV11-2
clone_size: -
cdr3_aa: CARSLVGRGTGVFF
cdr3_nt: -

j_call: TRBJ2-1
d_call: -
v_call: TRBV15
clone_size: -
cdr3_aa: CATSLAVENKQFF
cdr3_nt: TGTGCCACCAGCCTGGCGGTGGAGAATAAGCAGTTCTTC

j_call: TRBJ1-4
d_call: -
v_call: TRBV5-1
clone_size: -
cdr3_aa: CASSLDPGGEKLFF
cdr3_nt: TGCGCCAGCAGCTTGGATCCGGGCGGAGAAAAACTGTTTTTT

j_call: TRBJ2-6
d_call: -
v_call: TRBV11-2
clone_size: -
cdr3_aa: CATSLVAKDRPSGANVLTF
cdr3_nt: TGTGCCACCAGCTTAGTTGCGAAAGACAGGCCCTCTGGGGCCAACGTCCTGACTTTC

j_call: TRBJ2-3
d_call: -
v_call: TRBV11-2
clone_size: -
cdr3_aa: CASSLVRGRGGNKTDTQYF
cdr3_nt: TGTGCCAGCAGCTTAGTGAGGGGGCGCGGGGGCAATAAGACAGATACGCAGTATTTT

j_call: TRBJ2-5
d_call: -
v_call: TRBV5-4
clone_size: -
cdr3_aa: CVSFYVLARSQETQYF
cdr3_nt: TGTGTCAGCTTCTACGTACTAGCACGAAGCCAAGAGACCCAGTACTTC

j_call: TRBJ2-6
d_call: -
v_call: TRBV6-5
clone_size: -
cdr3_aa: CASSLVGARSGANVLTF
cdr3_nt: TGTGCCAGCAGTCTAGTGGGAGCCAGATCTGGGGCCAACGTCCTGACTTTC

j_call: TRBJ2-5
d_call: -
v_call: TRBV20-1
clone_size: -
cdr3_aa: CSAKPGLGFRGTQYF
cdr3_nt: TGCAGTGCTAAGCCGGGACTGGGATTTAGGGGGACCCAGTACTTC

j_call: TRBJ1-1
d_call: -
v_call: TRBV20-1
clone_size: many
cdr3_aa: CSARDPDSGSEAFF
cdr3_nt: TGCAGTGCTAGAGATCCGGATTCGGGCAGTGAAGCTTTCTTT

j_call: TRBJ2-1
d_call: -
v_call: TRBV5-4
clone_size: many
cdr3_aa: CASSLAGPRGNEQFF
cdr3_nt: TGTGCCAGCAGCTTGGCCGGTCCCCGGGGCAATGAGCAGTTCTTC

j_call: TRBJ2-1
d_call: -
v_call: TRBV6-6
clone_size: -
cdr3_aa: CATSWGGGAYNEKLF
cdr3_nt: -

j_call: TRBJ2-1
d_call: TRBD2
v_call: TRBV13
clone_size: -
cdr3_aa: CTSSWGRLAGSYNEQFF
cdr3_nt: TGTACCAGCAGCTGGGGGCGACTAGCGGGATCCTACAATGAGCAGTTCTTC

j_call: TRBJ2-1
d_call: -
v_call: TRBV3-1
clone_size: -
cdr3_aa: CVSSQVNEQFF
cdr3_nt: TGTGTCAGCAGCCAAGTCAATGAGCAGTTCTTC

j_call: TRBJ2-3
d_call: -
v_call: TRBV6-4
clone_size: many
cdr3_aa: CASSERSTDTQYF
cdr3_nt: TGTGCCAGCAGTGAAAGGAGCACAGATACGCAGTATTTT

j_call: TRBJ2-5
d_call: TRBD2
v_call: TRBV29-1
clone_size: -
cdr3_aa: CRVVGTGGGETQYF
cdr3_nt: TGCAGAGTTGTGGGAACGGGAGGTGGAGAGACCCAGTACTTC

j_call: TRBJ2-7
d_call: -
v_call: TRBV11-1
clone_size: -
cdr3_aa: CASNFQGSGSYEQYF
cdr3_nt: TGTGCCAGCAACTTCCAGGGTAGCGGCTCCTACGAGCAGTACTTC

j_call: TRBJ1-1
d_call: TRBD1
v_call: TRBV4-2
clone_size: -
cdr3_aa: CVSSQRTGAGLNTEAFF
cdr3_nt: TGTGTCAGCAGCCAAAGGACAGGGGCTGGGTTGAACACTGAAGCTTTCTTT

j_call: TRBJ2-1
d_call: -
v_call: TRBV11-1
clone_size: -
cdr3_aa: CASRLAEVYAGQIPQQFF
cdr3_nt: TGTGCCAGCAGGTTAGCGGAAGTTTATGCGGGGCAGATCCCCCAGCAGTTCTTC

j_call: TRBJ1-1
d_call: -
v_call: TRBV20-1
clone_size: many
cdr3_aa: CSVRVNTEAFF
cdr3_nt: TGCAGTGTCAGGGTTAACACTGAAGCTTTCTTT

j_call: TRBJ2-2
d_call: -
v_call: TRBV20-1
clone_size: -
cdr3_aa: CSARFSENTRELSF
cdr3_nt: TGCAGTGCTAGATTCTCCGAGAACACCCGGGAGCTGTCTTTT

j_call: TRBJ2-7
d_call: -
v_call: TRBV11-3
clone_size: -
cdr3_aa: CASSLGYSSAEQYF
cdr3_nt: TGTGCCAGCAGCTTAGGCTATTCGTCGGCTGAGCAGTACTTC

j_call: TRBJ1-1
d_call: -
v_call: TRBV11-2
clone_size: -
cdr3_aa: CGSSLDLNTEAIF
cdr3_nt: TGTGGCAGCAGCTTGGATCTGAACACTGAAGCTATCTTT

j_call: TRBJ2-3
d_call: -
v_call: TRBV7-9
clone_size: -
cdr3_aa: CASSLRDSTDTQYF
cdr3_nt: TGTGCCAGCAGCCTCCGGGACAGCACAGATACGCAGTATTTT

j_call: TRBJ1-1
d_call: -
v_call: TRBV7-9
clone_size: -
cdr3_aa: CASSLDTSSWGAFF
cdr3_nt: TGTGCCAGCAGCTTAGATACATCCTCATGGGGAGCTTTCTTT

j_call: TRBJ1-4
d_call: TRBD1
v_call: TRBV30
clone_size: -
cdr3_aa: CAGGQVNEKLFF
cdr3_nt: TGTGCCGGGGGACAGGTTAATGAAAAACTGTTTTTT

j_call: TRBJ1-2
d_call: -
v_call: TRBV5-1
clone_size: -
cdr3_aa: CASSMTGGGNYGYTF
cdr3_nt: TGCGCCAGCAGCATGACCGGGGGCGGAAACTATGGTTACACCTTC

j_call: TRBJ2-3
d_call: TRBD2
v_call: TRBV5-1
clone_size: -
cdr3_aa: CASSYDSGGTDTQYF
cdr3_nt: TGCGCCAGCAGCTATGATAGCGGGGGCACAGATACGCAGTATTTT

j_call: TRBJ2-1
d_call: TRBD1
v_call: TRBV6-1
clone_size: -
cdr3_aa: CASTRDRDDKQCF
cdr3_nt: TGTGCCAGCACCCGGGACAGGGACGATAAGCAGTGCTTC

j_call: TRBJ2-7
d_call: -
v_call: TRBV20-1
clone_size: -
cdr3_aa: CSARGPGVEQWF
cdr3_nt: TGCAGTGCTCGGGGGCCTGGGGTCGAGCAGTGGTTC

j_call: TRBJ2-4
d_call: -
v_call: TRBV11-3
clone_size: -
cdr3_aa: CTSSLSGPLTKNIQYF
cdr3_nt: TGTACCAGCAGCTTATCCGGGCCACTCACCAAAAACATTCAGTACTTC

j_call: TRBJ2-6
d_call: TRBD2
v_call: TRBV11-2
clone_size: -
cdr3_aa: CASIPISGGPTGANVMTF
cdr3_nt: TGTGCTAGCATTCCAATTAGCGGGGGACCCACTGGGGCCAACGTGATGACTTTC

j_call: TRBJ2-3
d_call: -
v_call: TRBV4-1
clone_size: -
cdr3_aa: CTSSHQLVGTDTQYF
cdr3_nt: TGCACCAGTAGCCATCAACTAGTGGGCACAGATACGCAGTATTTT

j_call: TRBJ2-7
d_call: -
v_call: TRBV29-1
clone_size: -
cdr3_aa: CSPAERTEQYF
cdr3_nt: TGCAGCCCCGCTGAGAGGACCGAGCAGTACTTC

j_call: TRBJ2-1
d_call: -
v_call: TRBV28
clone_size: once
cdr3_aa: CASSFQSRTYEQFF
cdr3_nt: TGTGCCAGCAGTTTCCAGTCCAGGACCTATGAGCAGTTCTTC

j_call: TRBJ2-1
d_call: TRBD2
v_call: TRBV11-1
clone_size: -
cdr3_aa: CASSFPSGGMNEQIF
cdr3_nt: TGTGCCAGCAGCTTCCCTAGCGGGGGGATGAATGAGCAGATCTTC

j_call: TRBJ2-3
d_call: -
v_call: TRBV11-1
clone_size: -
cdr3_aa: CASNFSYDTQYF
cdr3_nt: TGTGCCAGCAACTTTTCGTACGATACGCAGTATTTT

j_call: TRBJ2-7
d_call: -
v_call: TRBV4-2
clone_size: -
cdr3_aa: CTSSHAVEAVPYEQYF
cdr3_nt: TGTACCAGCAGCCATGCAGTAGAGGCGGTCCCCTACGAGCAGTACTTC

j_call: TRBJ2-2
d_call: TRBD1
v_call: TRBV5-6
clone_size: -
cdr3_aa: CASSLGQGSNTRELFF
cdr3_nt: TGTGCCAGCAGCTTGGGACAGGGTTCGAACACCAGGGAGCTGTTTTTT

j_call: TRBJ1-1
d_call: -
v_call: TRBV11-2
clone_size: -
cdr3_aa: CASSLVMRGTDVFF
cdr3_nt: TGTGCCAGCAGCTTAGTCATGAGGGGCACTGATGTTTTCTTT

j_call: TRBJ1-4
d_call: -
v_call: TRBV5-4
clone_size: many
cdr3_aa: CAISSGGGFRANEKLFF
cdr3_nt: TGTGCCATCTCATCCGGCGGGGGCTTCAGAGCTAATGAAAAACTGTTTTTT

j_call: TRBJ1-1
d_call: -
v_call: TRBV11-2
clone_size: -
cdr3_aa: CASSLVVRGIEAFF
cdr3_nt: TGTGCCAGCAGTTTAGTGGTGAGGGGCATTGAAGCTTTCTTT

j_call: TRBJ2-3
d_call: TRBD1
v_call: TRBV5-6
clone_size: once
cdr3_aa: CANSLGTGVSTGTQYF
cdr3_nt: TGTGCCAACAGCCTGGGGACAGGGGTTAGCACAGGTACGCAGTATTTT

j_call: TRBJ2-1
d_call: -
v_call: TRBV6-5
clone_size: -
cdr3_aa: CASSYTPQTGVYNEQFF
cdr3_nt: TGTGCCAGCAGTTACACTCCCCAAACGGGGGTATACAATGAGCAGTTCTTC

j_call: TRBJ2-7
d_call: -
v_call: TRBV11-2
clone_size: -
cdr3_aa: CASSLGLGDGHEQYF
cdr3_nt: TGTGCCAGCAGCTTAGGTTTAGGGGACGGGCATGAGCAGTACTTC

j_call: TRBJ2-5
d_call: -
v_call: TRBV20-1
clone_size: -
cdr3_aa: CSVPRGGILQETQYF
cdr3_nt: TGCAGTGTCCCACGGGGTGGGATACTACAAGAGACCCAGTACTTC

j_call: TRBJ1-2
d_call: -
v_call: TRBV6-2/TRBV6-3
clone_size: -
cdr3_aa: CASSYFSIGDFGYTF
cdr3_nt: TGTGCCAGCAGTTACTTTTCAATAGGGGACTTTGGCTACACCTTC

j_call: TRBJ2-2
d_call: -
v_call: TRBV20-1
clone_size: -
cdr3_aa: CSASAGTLWVGELYF
cdr3_nt: TGCAGTGCTAGTGCAGGGACCCTTTGGGTTGGGGAGCTGTATTTT

j_call: TRBJ1-5
d_call: -
v_call: TRBV6-5
clone_size: -
cdr3_aa: CANSYLRGSNQSQHF
cdr3_nt: TGTGCCAACAGTTACCTACGGGGAAGCAATCAGTCCCAGCATTTT

j_call: TRBJ1-2
d_call: -
v_call: TRBV13
clone_size: -
cdr3_aa: CASRLTPGGDKAYGYTF
cdr3_nt: TGTGCCAGCAGGCTTACTCCCGGGGGGGACAAGGCCTATGGCTACACCTTC

j_call: TRBJ2-1
d_call: -
v_call: TRBV2
clone_size: -
cdr3_aa: CASSYYNEQFF
cdr3_nt: TGTGCCAGCAGTTACTACAATGAGCAGTTCTTC

j_call: TRBJ2-2
d_call: -
v_call: TRBV11-3
clone_size: -
cdr3_aa: CASSLECYTGGLFF
cdr3_nt: TGTGCCAGCAGCTTAGAGTGTTACACCGGGGGGCTGTTTTTT

j_call: TRBJ2-1
d_call: TRBD1
v_call: TRBV4-3
clone_size: -
cdr3_aa: CASRLMAGTGVWNEQFF
cdr3_nt: TGCGCCAGCAGGCTTATGGCAGGGACAGGGGTCTGGAATGAGCAGTTCTTC

j_call: TRBJ2-7
d_call: -
v_call: TRBV4-3
clone_size: many
cdr3_aa: CASSQRADSVVEQYF
cdr3_nt: TGCGCCAGCAGCCAGAGGGCTGACTCGGTGGTCGAGCAGTACTTC